The 7 T cell receptor beta chains below were found in one sample sequenced in a study of control samples from healthy donors and cancer patients (dated by TCRdb to 2020 to 2022). Library preparation employed the immunoSEQ multiplex PCR assay. TCRdb provides this immuneACCESS table in a form limited to in-frame rearrangements. Some clones are lacking; in checked studies, under half of them reflect an unresolved V gene, and why the rest are absent is not known. A total of fewer than 200,000 clones appear in this sample, about 93% of them only once. Clones ranked in the top ten supply almost 1.5% of the sample. Sequenced material: blood. These receptor sequences come from a man between 18 and 35 years old in good health.

The CDR3 sequence: CASSVTLAGEETQYF. Written as DNA, the CDR3 is TGTGCCAGCAGCGTAACACTAGCGGGGGAAGAGACCCAGTACTTC. The chain combines TRBV9 with TRBJ2-5; 11 positions match TRBD2. Germline V gene lookup returns CDR1 SGDLS and CDR2 YYNGEE. The CDR3 contains 15 residues. The trim removed 1 base at V and 3 bases at J, leaving 2 bases unmatched.

J is TRBJ2-3 and V is TRBV10-3, with D uncertain. The CDR3 runs to 13 residues. V dropped 3 bases and J dropped 0 bases, with 4 bases sitting between them. Germline CDR1 and CDR2: ENHRY and SYGVKD. The chain's CDR3 is CAISEPSTDTQYF. CDR3 coding DNA: TGTGCCATCAGTGAACCTAGCACAGATACGCAGTATTTT.

The chain couples TRBV6-1 to TRBJ2-5, with D possibly matching TRBD1 (5 bases). Germline values: CDR1 MNHNS, CDR2 SASEGT. The CDR3 spans 14 residues. V was pared by 1 base and J by 5 bases, with 11 bases between. The CDR3 DNA reads TGTGCCAGCAGTGAAGAGGACAAAAGGGAGACCCAGTACTTC. It is translated as CASSEEDKRETQYF.

CDR3 sequence: CASSQGVPRENSGYTF. As DNA, the CDR3 is TGTGCCAGCAGCCAAGGGGTCCCCAGGGAGAACAGCGGCTACACCTTC. V and J are TRBV7-2 and TRBJ1-2; TRBD1 might be the D (5 bases). V was clipped by 5 bases and J by 8 bases, with 24 bases between them. Looked up from germline, CDR1 is SGHTA and CDR2 is FQGNSA. The CDR3 has 16 residues.

The chain joins TRBV30 to TRBJ2-7; TRBD1 aligns across 9 bases. V was clipped by 0 bases and J by 0 bases; unmatched bases: 3. From germline, CDR1 is GTSNPN and CDR2 SVGIG (reference sequence). The CDR3 length is 15 residues. The CDR3 spells CAWSVGTGSSYEQYF. In DNA, the CDR3 is TGTGCCTGGAGTGTAGGGACAGGGAGCTCCTACGAGCAGTACTTC.

The chain is built from TRBV27 and TRBJ2-2; D remains ambiguous. CDR3 size: 15 residues. CDR1 and CDR2 from the germline V gene are MNHEY and SMNVEV (reference sequence). Trimming took off 5 bases at V and 3 bases at J, with 13 bases between the two ends. The chain's CDR3 is CASSNAGRYTGELFF. The CDR3, as DNA: TGTGCCAGCAGTAACGCCGGACGGTACACCGGGGAGCTGTTTTTT.

This chain joins TRBV6-2 or TRBV6-3 and TRBJ1-6; D gene unclear. V was trimmed by 0 bases and J by 8 bases, leaving 11 bases between them. From germline, CDR1 is MNHEY and CDR2 SVGEGT. The CDR3 length is 15 residues. CDR3 loop: CASSYSVGGDSPLHF. DNA for the CDR3: TGTGCCAGCAGTTACTCGGTGGGCGGTGATTCACCCCTCCACTTT.